A single sample is the source of the 9 T cell receptor beta chains below, sequenced in a study of identical twins. TCRdb redid the calling of the 5' RACE reads with MiXCR, one entry per CDR3 protein. Of about 490,000 distinct CDR3 sequences in the sample, over 12% were seen once. These same data were also listed under a study on yellow fever vaccine responses in identical twins.

The specimen was CD4+ T cells sorted from blood. Receptors originate from a woman between 18 and 29 years old in good health.

There are a few counts of this clonotype. The genes are TRBV3-1 and TRBJ2-2, with unresolved D. The CDR3 has 16 amino acids. Trimming cost V 1 base and J 1 base, with 10 bases left between them. The germline V gene encodes CDR1 LGHDT and CDR2 YNNKEL (reference sequence). The CDR3 DNA reads as TGTGCCAGCAGCCAAGGTCTGCCCAAGAACACCGGGGAGCTGTTTTTT. Its translation: CASSQGLPKNTGELFF.

The chain recombines TRBV29-1 with TRBJ2-1; no firm D call. CDR3 length equals 11 residues. CDR1 SQVTM and CDR2 ANQGSEA come from the germline V gene. V was pared by 3 bases and J by 9 bases, with 9 bases between. The DNA of the CDR3 is TGCAGCGTTGAGGCCGTGCTTGAGCAGTTCTTC. As protein: CSVEAVLEQFF.

The V call is TRBV10-3, the J call TRBJ2-5; 13 positions match TRBD2. The germline V gene has CDR1 ENHRY and CDR2 SYGVKD. With 5 bases clipped from V and 5 bases from J, the junction kept 14 bases outside the gene matches. This CDR3 has 18 amino acids. The CDR3 nucleotides read TGTGCCATCAGTCCCGCGTTGGCACTAGCGGGGGGGCGTGAGACCCAGTACTTC. It is translated as CAISPALALAGGRETQYF.

The chain has TRBV6-5 and TRBJ2-1; 9 nucleotides line up with TRBD1. This CDR3 region has 16 residues. From germline, CDR1 is MNHEY and CDR2 SVGAGI. J lost 5 bases, V lost 1 base, and 6 bases had no gene match. CDR3: CASSYWGQGADNEQFF. For the CDR3, the DNA is TGTGCCAGCAGTTACTGGGGACAGGGCGCCGACAATGAGCAGTTCTTC.

This clonotype was seen ten or more times. The J gene is TRBJ2-4, the V gene TRBV7-8, with D possibly TRBD2 on 6 matching bases. The CDR3 sequence is 16 residues long. With 2 bases removed from V and 2 bases from J, the gap between germline ends came to 13 bases. The germline gives CDR1 SGHVS, CDR2 FQNEAQ. The CDR3 protein is CASSLQEGGSKNIQYF. CDR3 DNA: TGTGCCAGCAGCTTACAAGAGGGAGGCTCCAAAAACATTCAGTACTTC.

This chain uses TRBV12-3 or TRBV12-4 with TRBJ2-6; a weak D match, TRBD1 (5 bases). This CDR3 contains 17 residues. V was clipped by 4 bases and J by 2 bases, with 15 bases between them. The CDR3 reads CASSYDQGSPGANVLTF. The CDR3 DNA is TGTGCCAGCAGTTATGATCAGGGCTCCCCTGGGGCCAACGTCCTGACTTTC.

The chain has TRBV11-2 and TRBJ2-3; D gene unclear. CDR3 length: 16 amino acids. Per the germline V gene, CDR1 is SGHAT and CDR2 is FQNNGV. Trimming cost V 4 bases and J 6 bases, with 20 bases left between them. CDR3 sequence (DNA): TGTGCCAGCAGCTGGCCCCGAGGTGAATTACCGGATACGCAGTATTTT. Amino acid sequence: CASSWPRGELPDTQYF.

The chain employs TRBV10-3 and TRBJ2-3; D is possibly TRBD2 (5 bases). V was pared by 5 bases and J by 3 bases, with 15 bases between. This CDR3 comprises 15 residues. Germline CDR1 and CDR2: ENHRY and SYGVKD. CDR3 bases: TGTGCCATCAGTCCTGGGGAGAGAGGTACAGATACGCAGTATTTT. Its protein product is CAISPGERGTDTQYF.

The chain links TRBV6-1 to TRBJ1-6, with 9 bases lining up with TRBD1. The CDR3 sequence is 13 residues long. Per germline, CDR1 MNHNS and CDR2 SASEGT. V was clipped by 8 bases and J by 5 bases; unmatched bases: 1. The DNA of the CDR3 is TGTGCCAGCGGGACAGGGCATAATTCACCCCTCCACTTT. This gives the protein CASGTGHNSPLHF.